These 5 T cell receptor beta chains were all obtained from the same sample, sequenced in a study of T cell responses to AZD1222 COVID-19 vaccine. Method: immunoSEQ multiplex PCR; TCRdb's copy keeps in-frame clones and lacks some. The sample records approximately 84,000 clones, over 75% being singletons. This specimen consisted of peripheral blood, obtained on day 0 of AZD1222 vaccination. These receptors were collected from an adult in good health.

The chain recombines TRBV5-1 with TRBJ2-7; D remains unclear. Germline CDR1 and CDR2: SGHRS and YFSETQ. The CDR3 sequence is 14 residues long. V lost 0 bases, J lost 6 bases, and 13 bases lay in between. CDR3 sequence: CASSLVPDLSEQYF. For the CDR3, the DNA is TGCGCCAGCAGCTTGGTCCCGGACCTCTCCGAGCAGTACTTC.

The chain recombines TRBV28 with TRBJ1-5; D remains ambiguous. This CDR3 is built from 13 residues. From germline, CDR1 is MDHEN and CDR2 SYDVKM. V lost 4 bases and J 1 base, leaving 5 bases between the germline ends. Here the CDR3 DNA reads TGTGCCAGCAGTTCGTCAAGCAATCAGCCCCAGCATTTT. Protein sequence: CASSSSSNQPQHF. Combining the CDR3 with reference TRBV28 and TRBJ1-5 gives the whole variable domain DVKVTQSSRYLVKRTGEKVFLECVQDMDHENMFWYRQDPGLGLRLIYFSYDVKMKEKGDIPEGYSVSREKKERFSLILESASTNQTSMYLCASSSSSNQPQHFGDGTRLSIL.

The chain combines TRBV6-6 with TRBJ2-2, with TRBD1 identical over 8 bases. Per germline, CDR1 MNHNY and CDR2 SVGAGI (reference sequence). V dropped 10 bases and J dropped 6; count of bases not matched to a gene: 10. This CDR3 spans 14 amino acids. CDR3 nucleotide sequence: TGTGCCATCACGGACAGGGTAAATCCCGGGGAGCTGTTTTTT. Its translation: CAITDRVNPGELFF.

The J gene is TRBJ1-2, the V gene TRBV28; D possibly corresponds to TRBD1 (5 bases). Germline CDR1 is MDHEN and CDR2 is SYDVKM. Trimming left V 4 bases short and J 2 bases short, with 11 bases between. The CDR3 has 14 amino acids. CDR3 coding DNA: TGTGCCAGCAGTTCGGGACGGGCCAACTATGGCTACACCTTC. Translated: CASSSGRANYGYTF.

The chain joins TRBV7-3 to TRBJ2-5; tentatively, D is TRBD1 or TRBD2 (5 bases each). CDR1 is SGHTA, CDR2 FQGTGA, per germline. Trimming took off 1 base at V and 1 base at J, with 10 bases between the two ends. This CDR3 region has 15 residues. The CDR3 spells CASSLIPGRQETQYF. The CDR3 bases are TGTGCCAGCAGCTTAATACCGGGACGCCAAGAGACCCAGTACTTC.